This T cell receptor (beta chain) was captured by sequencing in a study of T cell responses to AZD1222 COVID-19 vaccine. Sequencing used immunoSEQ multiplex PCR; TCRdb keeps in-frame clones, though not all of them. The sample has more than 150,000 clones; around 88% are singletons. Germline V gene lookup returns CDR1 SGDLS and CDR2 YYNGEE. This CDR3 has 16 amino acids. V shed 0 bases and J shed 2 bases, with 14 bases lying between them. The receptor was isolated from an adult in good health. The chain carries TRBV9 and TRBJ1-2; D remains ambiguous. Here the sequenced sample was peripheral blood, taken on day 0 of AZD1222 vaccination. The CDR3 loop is CASSVELGSPNYGYTF. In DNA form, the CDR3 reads TGTGCCAGCAGCGTAGAATTAGGCTCCCCGAACTATGGCTACACCTTC.